This TCR beta chain was identified during a study of glioma-infiltrating T cells after dendritic cell vaccination. The study's findings and limits: No direct clonality-survival link was found; a diverse polyclonal response may matter.

The CDR3 is made up of 15 amino acids. V lost 5 bases to trimming and J lost 4 bases, with 15 bases between them. Germline V gene sequence: CDR1 SGHTA, CDR2 FQGNSA. Note on this clone: Its antigen remains unknown.

Libraries were prepared by immunoSEQ multiplex PCR; TCRdb keeps only in-frame clonotypes and omits some of them. The sample yields around 89,000 clones, approximately 84% seen once. The TCR sequence derives from a human donor with glioblastoma. This sequence joins TRBV7-2 and TRBJ1-3; D might be TRBD1 (6 bases). The sequenced sample was blood, obtained before dendritic cell vaccination. CDR3 amino acids: CASSLGGGRGNTIYF. The CDR3 bases are TGTGCCAGCAGCCTAGGGGGGGGCAGGGGAAACACCATATATTTT.